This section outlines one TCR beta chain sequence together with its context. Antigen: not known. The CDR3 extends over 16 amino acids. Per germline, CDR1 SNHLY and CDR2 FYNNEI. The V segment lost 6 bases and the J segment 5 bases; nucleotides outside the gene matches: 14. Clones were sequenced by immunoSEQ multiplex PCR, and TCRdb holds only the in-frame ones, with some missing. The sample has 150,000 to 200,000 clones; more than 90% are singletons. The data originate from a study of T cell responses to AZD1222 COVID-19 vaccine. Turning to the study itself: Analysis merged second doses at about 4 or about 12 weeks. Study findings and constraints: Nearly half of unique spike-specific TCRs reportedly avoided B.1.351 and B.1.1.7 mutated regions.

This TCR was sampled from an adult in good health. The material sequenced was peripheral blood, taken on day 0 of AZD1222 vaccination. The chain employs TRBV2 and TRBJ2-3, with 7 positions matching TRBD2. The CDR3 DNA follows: TGTGCCAGCAGCCCCTCGCGGGAGTGGAGTCGAGATACGCAGTATTTT. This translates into CASSPSREWSRDTQYF.